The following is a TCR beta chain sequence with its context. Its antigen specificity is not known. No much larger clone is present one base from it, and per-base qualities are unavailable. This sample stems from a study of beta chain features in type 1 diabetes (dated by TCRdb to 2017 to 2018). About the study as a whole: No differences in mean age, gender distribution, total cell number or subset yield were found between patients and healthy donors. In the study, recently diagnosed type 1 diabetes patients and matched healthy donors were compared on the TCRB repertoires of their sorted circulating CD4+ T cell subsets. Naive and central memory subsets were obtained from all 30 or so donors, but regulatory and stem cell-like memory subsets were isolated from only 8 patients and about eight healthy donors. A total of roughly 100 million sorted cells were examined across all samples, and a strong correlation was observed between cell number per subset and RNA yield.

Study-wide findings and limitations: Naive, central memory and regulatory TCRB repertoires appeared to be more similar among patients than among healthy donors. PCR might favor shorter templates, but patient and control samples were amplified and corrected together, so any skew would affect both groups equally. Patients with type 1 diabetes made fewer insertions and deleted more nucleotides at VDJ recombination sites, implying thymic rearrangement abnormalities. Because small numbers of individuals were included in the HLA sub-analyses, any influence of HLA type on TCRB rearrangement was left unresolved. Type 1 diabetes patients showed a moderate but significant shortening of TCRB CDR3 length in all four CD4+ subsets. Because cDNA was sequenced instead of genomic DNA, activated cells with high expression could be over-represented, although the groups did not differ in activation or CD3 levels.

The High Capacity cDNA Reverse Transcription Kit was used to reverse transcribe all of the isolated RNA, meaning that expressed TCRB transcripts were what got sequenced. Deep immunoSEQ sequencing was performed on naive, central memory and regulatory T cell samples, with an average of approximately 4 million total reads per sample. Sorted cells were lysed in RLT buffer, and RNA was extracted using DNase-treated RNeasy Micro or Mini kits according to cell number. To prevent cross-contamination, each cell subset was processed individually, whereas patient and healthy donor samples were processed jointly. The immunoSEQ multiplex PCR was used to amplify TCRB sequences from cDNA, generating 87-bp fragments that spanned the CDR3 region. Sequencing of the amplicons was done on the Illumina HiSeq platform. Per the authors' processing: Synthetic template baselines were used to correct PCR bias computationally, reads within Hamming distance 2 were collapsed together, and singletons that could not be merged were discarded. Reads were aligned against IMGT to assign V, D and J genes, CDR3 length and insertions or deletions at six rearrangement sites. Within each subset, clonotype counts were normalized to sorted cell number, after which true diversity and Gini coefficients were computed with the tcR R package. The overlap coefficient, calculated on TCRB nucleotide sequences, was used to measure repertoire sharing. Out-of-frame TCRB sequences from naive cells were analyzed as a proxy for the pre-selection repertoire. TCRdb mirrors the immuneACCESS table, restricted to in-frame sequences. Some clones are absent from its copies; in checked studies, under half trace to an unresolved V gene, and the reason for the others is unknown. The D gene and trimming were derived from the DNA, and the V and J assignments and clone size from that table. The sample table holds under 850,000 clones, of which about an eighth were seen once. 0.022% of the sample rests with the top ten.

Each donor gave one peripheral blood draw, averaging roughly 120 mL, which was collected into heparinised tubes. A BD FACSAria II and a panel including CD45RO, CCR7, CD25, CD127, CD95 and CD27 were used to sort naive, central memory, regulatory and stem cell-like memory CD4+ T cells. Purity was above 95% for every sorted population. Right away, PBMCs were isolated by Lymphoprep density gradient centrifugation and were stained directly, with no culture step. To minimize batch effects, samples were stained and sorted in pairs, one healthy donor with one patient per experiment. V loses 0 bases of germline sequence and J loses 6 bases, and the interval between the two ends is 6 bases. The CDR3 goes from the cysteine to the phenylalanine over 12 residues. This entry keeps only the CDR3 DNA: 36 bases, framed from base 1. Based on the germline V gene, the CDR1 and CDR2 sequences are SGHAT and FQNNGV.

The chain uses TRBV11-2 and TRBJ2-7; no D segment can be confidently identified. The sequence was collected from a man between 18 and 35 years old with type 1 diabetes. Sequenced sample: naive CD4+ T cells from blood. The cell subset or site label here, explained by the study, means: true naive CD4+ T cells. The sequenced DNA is TGTGCCAGCAGCTTAGATGCGGTCGAGCAGTACTTC. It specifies CASSLDAVEQYF. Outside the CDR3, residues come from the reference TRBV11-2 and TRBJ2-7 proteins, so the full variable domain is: EAGVAQSPRYKIIEKRQSVAFWCNPISGHATLYWYQQILGQGPKLLIQFQNNGVVDDSQLPKDRFSAERLKGVDSTLKIQPAKLEDSAVYLCASSLDAVEQYFGPGTRLTVT.